The next 3 T cell receptor beta chains were all read from a single sample in a study of blood T cell repertoires in COVID-19. Clones were read by immunoSEQ multiplex PCR, and TCRdb kept only the in-frame ones, dropping some. The sample records 400,000 to 450,000 clones, 80% to 90% being singletons. Sequenced: peripheral blood. These receptors were obtained from a woman in her thirties with active or convalescent COVID-19.

This clone has just a few counts. J is TRBJ1-1 and V is TRBV19; possibly TRBD1 for D (6 bases). The CDR3 has 13 amino acids. Germline V gene lookup returns CDR1 LNHDA and CDR2 SQIVND (reference sequence). V was cut by 7 bases and J by 3 bases, with 12 bases left in between. CDR3 in amino acids: CASMEQGDTEAFF. In DNA, the CDR3 is TGTGCCAGTATGGAACAGGGCGACACTGAAGCTTTCTTT.

V gene TRBV6-2 or TRBV6-3 combines with J gene TRBJ2-3, with 8 positions matching TRBD2. J was trimmed by 5 bases and V by 2 bases; bases with no gene match: 9. The CDR3 is 16 amino acids. Per germline, CDR1 MNHEY and CDR2 SVGEGT. Here the CDR3 reads CASSYVYRGGLDTQYF. CDR3 nucleotide sequence: TGTGCCAGCAGTTACGTGTATCGGGGGGGCCTAGATACGCAGTATTTT.

The genes are TRBV6-6 and TRBJ1-4, with TRBD1 matching 8 bases. Germline CDR1 reads MNHNY; CDR2 reads SVGAGI (reference sequence). Losses at the gene ends were 4 bases for V and 7 bases for J; bases not matched to a gene: 8. This CDR3 is built from 15 residues. The CDR3 loop is CASSSKGQEGEKLFF. CDR3 coding DNA: TGTGCCAGCAGTTCAAAGGGACAGGAAGGTGAAAAACTGTTTTTT.